The rows below give T cell receptor beta chains drawn from one sample of a study of blood T cell repertoires in COVID-19. Generated by immunoSEQ multiplex PCR, the TCRdb table keeps only in-frame clones and is missing some. The sample has a few hundred thousand clones; 80% to 90% are singletons. Material for sequencing was peripheral blood. The source is a woman aged 30 to 39 with COVID-19, enrolled during active disease. CDR3s include the opening cysteine and the closing phenylalanine or tryptophan. D genes are given only for firm matches. Rows give clone size only sometimes, using once, few, many, or a class for an expanded clone.

V	J	size	D	CDR3	DNA
TRBV2	TRBJ2-3	NA	TRBD2	CASREIGLAADTQYF	TGTGCCAGCAGAGAGATAGGACTAGCAGCGGATACGCAGTATTTT
TRBV5-1	TRBJ2-5	NA	TRBD2	CASRTGTSGNQETQYF	TGCGCCAGCAGAACCGGGACTAGCGGAAACCAAGAGACCCAGTACTTC
TRBV5-1	TRBJ2-3	once	TRBD2	CASSVRTSGSTDTQYF	TGCGCCAGCAGCGTACGGACTAGCGGGAGCACAGATACGCAGTATTTT
TRBV18	TRBJ2-2	NA	TRBD2	CASSPRSGSIGELFF	TGTGCCAGCTCACCACGGAGCGGGAGTATCGGGGAGCTGTTTTTT
TRBV5-6	TRBJ1-1	NA	TRBD1	CASSLAGTVNTEAFF	TGTGCCAGCAGCTTGGCCGGGACAGTAAACACTGAAGCTTTCTTT
TRBV4-1	TRBJ2-1	NA	TRBD2	CASSQANLAGGGNEQFF	TGCGCCAGCAGCCAAGCTAACTTAGCGGGAGGGGGGAATGAGCAGTTCTTC
TRBV4-2	TRBJ2-2	NA	TRBD2	CASSQRDYDVGELFF	TGTGCCAGCAGCCAACGGGACTACGACGTGGGGGAGCTGTTTTTT
TRBV29-1	TRBJ2-2	NA	NA	CSGGTGRANTGELFF	TGCAGCGGGGGGACGGGTCGCGCGAACACCGGGGAGCTGTTTTTT
TRBV11-3	TRBJ2-2	NA	TRBD2	CASSRGFSGIGELFF	TGTGCCAGCAGCCGTGGTTTTAGCGGGATAGGGGAGCTGTTTTTT
TRBV5-4	TRBJ2-2	NA	TRBD2	CASSAGTSGRSTGELFF	TGTGCCAGCAGCGCCGGGACTAGCGGGAGATCCACCGGGGAGCTGTTTTTT
TRBV28	TRBJ1-3	NA	TRBD1	CASSLYGTASGNTIYF	TGTGCCAGCAGTTTATATGGGACAGCCTCTGGAAACACCATATATTTT
TRBV5-1	TRBJ2-3	NA	TRBD1	CASSLAAGGVVDTQYF	TGCGCCAGCAGCTTGGCCGCAGGGGGAGTGGTAGATACGCAGTATTTT
TRBV4-1	TRBJ2-7	NA	TRBD1	CASSLRQGAIYEQYF	TGCGCCAGCAGCCTTCGACAGGGCGCGATCTACGAGCAGTACTTC
TRBV27	TRBJ1-2	NA	TRBD1	CASSSNTPGQGYGYTF	TGTGCCAGCAGTTCTAATACTCCGGGACAGGGGTATGGCTACACCTTC
TRBV4-2	TRBJ2-1	NA	TRBD2	CASSSGLALLNEQFF	TGTGCCAGCAGCTCGGGACTAGCGTTACTCAATGAGCAGTTCTTC
TRBV2	TRBJ1-5	NA	TRBD1	CASRGTGGQPQHF	TGTGCCAGCAGGGGGACAGGCGGTCAGCCCCAGCATTTT
TRBV10-2	TRBJ2-7	NA	NA	CASSPLGQTYEQYF	TGCGCCAGCAGCCCTCTCGGACAGACATACGAGCAGTACTTC
TRBV7-9	TRBJ2-7	NA	NA	CASSEGRSYEQYF	TGTGCCAGCTCAGAGGGCAGGTCCTACGAGCAGTACTTC
TRBV9	TRBJ2-5	NA	NA	CASSVEGLAKETQYF	TGTGCCAGCAGCGTAGAGGGGTTGGCGAAAGAGACCCAGTACTTC
TRBV5-4	TRBJ2-1	once	TRBD2	CASSGGTSGRSPNLYNEQFF	TGTGCCAGCAGCGGGGGAACTAGCGGGAGATCCCCTAACCTTTACAATGAGCAGTTCTTC
TRBV1	TRBJ1-1	NA	NA	CTSSQGDRGQRTEAFF	TGCACCAGCAGCCAAGGGGACAGGGGGCAGCGGACTGAAGCTTTCTTT
TRBV29-1	TRBJ2-1	NA	TRBD1	CSVEGTVSYNEQFF	TGCAGCGTTGAGGGGACAGTATCCTACAATGAGCAGTTCTTC
TRBV10-3	TRBJ2-3	NA	TRBD2	CAISGTTDTQYF	TGTGCCATTAGCGGGACTACAGATACGCAGTATTTT
TRBV30	TRBJ2-7	NA	NA	CAWAAGSPGSYEQYF	TGTGCCTGGGCTGCCGGGAGCCCAGGCTCCTACGAGCAGTACTTC
TRBV5-4	TRBJ2-7	NA	TRBD2	CASSSGLAGWGRSSYEQYF	TGTGCCAGCAGCTCAGGACTAGCGGGATGGGGGAGGAGCTCCTACGAGCAGTACTTC
TRBV5-1	TRBJ2-2	NA	NA	CASTVQGSTGELFF	TGCGCCAGCACCGTACAGGGAAGCACCGGGGAGCTGTTTTTT
TRBV6-5	TRBJ1-2	NA	TRBD1	CASSRDRVGYGYTF	TGTGCCAGCAGCCGGGACAGGGTTGGCTATGGCTACACCTTC
TRBV7-6	TRBJ2-1	NA	NA	CASSLVTGFNNEQFF	TGTGCCAGCAGCTTAGTCACGGGGTTTAACAATGAGCAGTTCTTC
TRBV19	TRBJ2-5	NA	NA	CASSPQLGQQETQYF	TGTGCCAGTAGTCCCCAGTTAGGACAACAAGAGACCCAGTACTTC
TRBV7-9	TRBJ2-1	NA	NA	CASSIWAGVVPNEQFF	TGTGCCAGCAGTATTTGGGCAGGGGTGGTTCCCAATGAGCAGTTCTTC
TRBV18	TRBJ2-5	NA	TRBD1	CASSPTGKETQYF	TGTGCCAGCTCACCGACAGGGAAGGAGACCCAGTACTTC
TRBV15	TRBJ1-1	NA	NA	CATSRGRGTEAFF	TGTGCCACCAGCAGAGGTAGGGGGACTGAAGCTTTCTTT
TRBV27	TRBJ2-7	NA	TRBD2	CASSPGPAGYEQYF	TGTGCCAGCAGCCCAGGACCAGCGGGATACGAGCAGTACTTC
TRBV5-1	TRBJ1-5	few	TRBD1	CASSLGQQGAGQPQHF	TGCGCCAGCAGCTTGGGACAACAGGGGGCAGGACAGCCCCAGCATTTT
TRBV7-3	TRBJ2-1	NA	TRBD1	CASSQGQTGSNEQFF	TGTGCCAGCAGCCAGGGACAGACAGGGTCCAATGAGCAGTTCTTC
TRBV4-3	TRBJ1-5	once	TRBD1	CASSQDTGVVWPQHF	TGCGCCAGCAGCCAAGATACAGGGGTGGTGTGGCCCCAGCATTTT
TRBV21-1	TRBJ2-3	NA	NA	CASSPLAGEEDTQYF	TGTGCCAGCAGCCCCCTAGCGGGAGAGGAGGATACGCAGTATTTT
TRBV5-5	TRBJ1-1	NA	NA	CASTRMGHTEAFF	TGTGCCAGCACCAGGATGGGTCACACTGAAGCTTTCTTT
TRBV10-3	TRBJ2-1	few	TRBD2	CAISAPDTSGRAGGDEQFF	TGTGCCATCAGTGCCCCCGATACTAGCGGGAGGGCCGGTGGGGATGAGCAGTTCTTC
TRBV4-1	TRBJ2-7	NA	NA	CASSQVDRSYEQYF	TGCGCCAGCAGCCAAGTGGACAGATCCTACGAGCAGTACTTC
TRBV4-1	TRBJ1-1	NA	TRBD1	CASSQPDRVTEAFF	TGCGCCAGCAGCCAACCCGACAGGGTGACTGAAGCTTTCTTT
TRBV28	TRBJ2-7	NA	NA	CASSPGEGAYEQYF	TGTGCCAGCAGTCCCGGTGAAGGGGCCTACGAGCAGTACTTC
TRBV5-1	TRBJ2-4	NA	NA	CASSPRVTKNIQYF	TGCGCCAGCAGCCCCAGGGTCACCAAAAACATTCAGTACTTC
TRBV5-4	TRBJ2-5	NA	NA	CASSLVRGSRRETQYF	TGTGCCAGCAGCTTGGTCCGAGGGAGTAGAAGGGAGACCCAGTACTTC
TRBV7-2	TRBJ1-6	NA	NA	CASSPQGPYNSPLHF	TGTGCCAGCAGCCCACAGGGCCCCTATAATTCACCCCTCCACTTT
TRBV30	TRBJ1-5	NA	NA	CAWSEHRVEGNQPQHF	TGTGCCTGGAGTGAACACAGGGTGGAGGGCAATCAGCCCCAGCATTTT
TRBV6-6	TRBJ1-1	NA	NA	CASSYWGVGGTEAFF	TGTGCCAGCAGTTACTGGGGTGTGGGGGGGACTGAAGCTTTCTTT
TRBV2	TRBJ2-5	NA	TRBD1	CASSDFLTGVETQYF	TGTGCCAGCAGTGACTTCTTGACAGGGGTGGAGACCCAGTACTTC
TRBV2	TRBJ2-3	NA	NA	CASSGTRDTQYF	TGTGCCAGCAGCGGGACAAGAGATACGCAGTATTTT
TRBV6-2/TRBV6-3	TRBJ2-6	NA	NA	CASSTGAGANVLTF	TGTGCCAGCAGCACGGGGGCTGGGGCCAACGTCCTGACTTTC
TRBV6-4	TRBJ2-1	NA	TRBD2	CASRDGGASGRENEQFF	TGTGCCAGCAGGGACGGCGGGGCTAGCGGGAGAGAGAATGAGCAGTTCTTC
TRBV27	TRBJ2-7	NA	NA	CASSDGEGAEQYF	TGTGCCAGCTCCGACGGAGAAGGGGCCGAGCAGTACTTC
TRBV5-1	TRBJ2-3	NA	TRBD2	CASSLDASGLTSQDF	TGCGCCAGCAGCTTGGACGCTAGCGGCCTAACTAGCCAGGATTTT
TRBV7-2	TRBJ1-2	NA	NA	CASSLVFGVSSGYTF	TGTGCCAGCAGCTTAGTTTTCGGGGTTTCAAGCGGCTACACCTTC